One sample yielded the 12 T cell receptor beta chains listed below, sequenced in a study of shared clonotypes between healthy human individuals. Method: immunoSEQ multiplex PCR; TCRdb's copy keeps in-frame clones and lacks some. The repertoire holds over a million clones, with around 97% as singletons. Sequencing was done on a sample of naive CD4+ T cells sorted from blood. The subset: CD45RA+ positively selected. Every receptor here comes from a man aged 30 to 39 in good health.

The chain joins TRBV4-1 to TRBJ2-1, with 8 bases lining up with TRBD1. The CDR3 is 17 amino acids. Germline lookup yields CDR1 MGHRA and CDR2 YSYEKL. Losses at the gene ends were 2 bases for V and 6 bases for J; bases not matched to a gene: 12. The CDR3 DNA is TGCGCCAGCAGCCAATGGAATTACAGGGGGGTGGCCAATGAGCAGTTCTTC. This gives the protein CASSQWNYRGVANEQFF.

J is TRBJ1-5 and V is TRBV6-1; no clear D gene. Germline-derived CDR1 and CDR2 are MNHNS and SASEGT. CDR3 length equals 13 residues. The V end lost 0 bases, the J end lost 4 bases, and 4 bases lay between the germline ends. The CDR3 DNA sequence: TGTGCCAGCAGTGAAGCCGGGAATCAGCCCCAGCATTTT. It codes for CASSEAGNQPQHF.

This clone has just one count. This chain links TRBV7-9 with TRBJ2-3; 10 positions agree with TRBD2. The CDR3 consists of 17 residues. With 3 bases clipped from V and 4 bases from J, the junction kept 10 bases outside the gene matches. Germline lookup yields CDR1 SEHNR and CDR2 FQNEAQ (reference sequence). CDR3 protein: CASSFQSGRGGADTQYF. CDR3 coding DNA: TGTGCCAGCAGCTTTCAGAGCGGGAGGGGAGGGGCAGATACGCAGTATTTT.

V and J are TRBV7-8 and TRBJ2-2; a possible D gene is TRBD1 (6 bases). Germline CDR1 is SGHVS and CDR2 is FQNEAQ. Trimming shortened V by 0 bases and J by 5 bases, and 7 bases separated the two germline ends. This CDR3 is 14 amino acids long. CDR3 protein: CASSLAQGTGELFF. In DNA, the CDR3 is TGTGCCAGCAGCTTAGCCCAGGGGACCGGGGAGCTGTTTTTT.

J is TRBJ2-7 and V is TRBV18, with 10 bases matching TRBD1. The CDR3 sequence is 15 residues long. After removal of 2 bases from V and 4 bases from J, the junction contained 5 bases not matched to a gene. Germline V gives CDR1 KGHSH, CDR2 LQKENI. The CDR3 sequence is CASSPGGQGRYEQYF. For the CDR3, the DNA is TGTGCCAGCTCACCAGGGGGACAGGGGAGGTACGAGCAGTACTTC.

V and J are TRBV11-2 and TRBJ2-5, with TRBD2 matching over 8 bases. The CDR3 is 16 residues long. V trimming: 2 bases; J trimming: 1 base; junction bases outside the gene matches: 6. Germline V gene data show CDR1 as SGHAT and CDR2 as FQNNGV. CDR3 residues: CASSLKPSGRQETQYF. The CDR3 nucleotides read TGTGCCAGCAGCTTAAAGCCTAGCGGGCGCCAAGAGACCCAGTACTTC.

The gene calls are TRBV27 and TRBJ2-1; the D gene could be TRBD1 or TRBD2 (5 bases each). The CDR3 contains 13 residues. The V and J ends lost 6 bases and 4 bases respectively, with 10 bases between them. The germline gives CDR1 MNHEY, CDR2 SMNVEV (reference sequence). As DNA, the CDR3 is TGTGCCAGCAGCGGGACGGTTTACAATGAGCAGTTCTTC. It specifies CASSGTVYNEQFF.

V usage is TRBV27 and J usage is TRBJ2-4; 7 bases agree with TRBD1. The CDR3 is made up of 15 amino acids. Losses at the gene ends were 6 bases for V and 3 bases for J; bases not matched to a gene: 8. Germline V gives CDR1 MNHEY, CDR2 SMNVEV (reference sequence). The CDR3 sequence: CASSLYRGFKNIQYF. The CDR3, as DNA: TGTGCCAGCAGCCTTTACAGGGGATTCAAAAACATTCAGTACTTC.

This clone has just one count. The J gene is TRBJ2-1, the V gene TRBV6-5; TRBD2 might be the D (5 bases). The V gene's germline CDR1 is MNHEY and CDR2 SVGAGI. V was cut by 4 bases and J by 9 bases, with 16 bases left in between. The CDR3 spans 14 residues. The CDR3 sequence is CASSLTTKRIEQFF. CDR3 sequence (DNA): TGTGCCAGCAGTTTGACGACTAAAAGGATTGAGCAGTTCTTC.

This rearrangement joins TRBV7-8 to TRBJ2-7, with TRBD1 identical over 8 bases. Germline CDR1 SGHVS, CDR2 FQNEAQ. V gave up 2 bases and J gave up 5 bases; unmatched junction bases: 5. The CDR3 loop spans 14 amino acids. The DNA of the CDR3 is TGTGCCAGCAGCTTATCGACAGGGGCCGACGAGCAGTACTTC. It is translated as CASSLSTGADEQYF.

CDR3 nucleotide sequence: TGTGCCAGCAGCACACAGGGACGGGAAAAACTGTTTTTT. It translates to CASSTQGREKLFF. The chain recombines TRBV5-4 with TRBJ1-4; D possibly corresponds to TRBD1 (6 bases). Germline CDR1 reads SGHNT; CDR2 reads YYREEE (reference sequence). V lost 4 bases and J 8 bases, leaving 12 bases between the germline ends. The CDR3 consists of 13 residues. Combining the CDR3 with reference TRBV5-4 and TRBJ1-4 gives the whole variable domain ETGVTQSPTHLIKTRGQQVTLRCSSQSGHNTVSWYQQALGQGPQFIFQYYREEENGRGNFPPRFSGLQFPNYSSELNVNALELDDSALYLCASSTQGREKLFFGSGTQLSVL.

A note on this clone: Germline and junction disagree at one end, which may indicate a read error. This chain uses TRBV2 with TRBJ2-1; 7 nucleotides match TRBD2. The CDR3 has 14 residues. Germline lookup yields CDR1 SNHLY and CDR2 FYNNEI. This CDR3 reads CASNRIGLADPGVF. The CDR3 coding sequence is TGTGCCAGCAACAGAATAGGGCTAGCGGACCCCGGGGTCTTC.